The clone carrying this T cell receptor beta chain showed up many times. Primers used in a second PCR of roughly 7 to 11 cycles were a sample-barcoded 5' primer and a J-beta primer mix. TCRdb re-analysed the 5' RACE reads in MiXCR, keeping a single row per CDR3 protein. The sample lists hundreds of thousands of distinct CDR3 sequences; roughly 30% were seen once. Whenever a sample was processed, at least 6 million PBMCs were isolated. The V end lost 4 bases, the J end lost 6 bases, and 15 bases lay between the germline ends. The CDR3 sequence is 14 residues long. The data derive from a study of blood T cells in healthy people across ages.

J is TRBJ1-2 and V is TRBV12-3 or TRBV12-4; D is possibly TRBD1 (5 bases). The origin of this receptor is an elderly woman in good health. The sequenced sample was blood. The CDR3 region is CASSSVRGLDGYTF. The CDR3 nucleotides are TGTGCCAGCAGTTCGGTACGGGGCCTCGATGGCTACACCTTC.